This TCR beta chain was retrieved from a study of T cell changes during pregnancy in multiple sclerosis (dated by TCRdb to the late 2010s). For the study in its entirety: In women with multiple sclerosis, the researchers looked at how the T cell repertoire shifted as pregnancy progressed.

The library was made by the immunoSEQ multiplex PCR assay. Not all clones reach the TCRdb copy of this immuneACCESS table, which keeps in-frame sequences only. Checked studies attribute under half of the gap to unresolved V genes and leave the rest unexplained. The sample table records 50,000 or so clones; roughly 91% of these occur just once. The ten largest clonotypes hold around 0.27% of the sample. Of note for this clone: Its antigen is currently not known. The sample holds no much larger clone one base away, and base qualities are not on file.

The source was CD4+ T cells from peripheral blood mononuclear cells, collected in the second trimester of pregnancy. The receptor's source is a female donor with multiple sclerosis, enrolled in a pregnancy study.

The CDR3 sequence is CASSLSRGNTIYF. The DNA sequence is given as TGTGCCAGCAGTTTGTCCCGGGGAAACACCATATATTTT. This chain joins TRBV27 to TRBJ1-3, with no confidently assigned D gene. The germline ends are 7 bases apart after V is trimmed by 3 bases and J by 4 bases. The germline V gene (reference sequence) yields MNHEY for CDR1 and SMNVEV for CDR2. Taken from cysteine to phenylalanine, the CDR3 has 13 residues. Left in the record is the CDR3 DNA by itself, 39 bases read in frame from the first base.